Detailed here is one T cell receptor beta chain. This clonotype was found a few times. Its antigen is not yet known. Per-nucleotide qualities are absent, and no much larger clonotype sits a single base away. Library prep was done by 5' RACE. These reads were obtained on a NextSeq 500. Unique molecular identifiers were attached to individual cDNA molecules in the TCR library protocol so that sequencing error and PCR bias could be corrected. Sequencing covered both TCR alpha and beta chains, and within each sample the abundances of alpha and beta sequences were tightly co-correlated. The original methods were these. Decombinator V4 was used to annotate the V gene, J gene and CDR3 of the TCR sequences. Expanded TCRs were defined as changing significantly between any two time points under a Poisson model with p below 0.0001. TCR abundances were normalised to the total number of TCRs sequenced per sample and were expressed as counts per million. TRAV1-2 paired with TRAJ12, TRAJ20 or TRAJ33 defined MAIT TCRs, while TRAV10 paired with TRAJ18 defined iNKT TCRs. VDJdb, accessed 1 November 2021, was searched for CMV, EBV and SARS-CoV-2 annotated TCRs, with TCRs annotated for multiple antigens excluded. The raw public data were reprocessed by TCRdb itself: fastp quality trimming at Q25, MiXCR clonotype calling, in-frame beta chains only. Entries are consolidated by CDR3 protein sequence, retaining the most common genes and DNA. TCRdb, not the original authors, processed these V and J calls. This sample lists roughly 80,000 distinct CDR3 sequences; more than 13% were detected once. Clones ranked in the top ten supply 3% of the sample.

This sample stems from a study of early T cells in non-severe SARS-CoV-2 infection (dated by TCRdb to 2020 to 2022). Background on the whole study: Because TCR sequencing relied on bulk RNA taken from unsorted whole blood, pairing of alpha and beta chains was not possible. Here is what the overall study found, with its caveats: VDJdb matching was skewed toward anti-spike CD8 responses, so virus-specific expansions were likely underestimated and private and CD4 specificities were missed.

The study was a case-control design nested within a healthcare worker cohort in London, UK, with weekly nasopharyngeal swab PCR tests and blood sampling. Healthcare workers were recruited during the week of the UK lockdown, between 23 and 31 March 2020, and followed weekly for up to about 15 weeks. The germline V gene yields SGHAT for CDR1 and FQNNGV for CDR2. The CDR3 contains 15 residues, cysteine and phenylalanine counted. Solely the CDR3 DNA is kept, with 45 bases framed from the first base. V gives up 7 bases and J gives up 0 bases, and the segment between their germline ends measures 16 bases.

Sequencing input: whole blood. The TCR originated in an adult who was a healthcare worker with PCR-confirmed SARS-CoV-2 infection or an uninfected control (not recorded which). The rearranged segments are TRBV11-2 and TRBJ2-7, with TRBD1 perhaps the D gene, on 6 matching bases. The CDR3 protein sequence reads: CASTPLTGSSYEQYF. The DNA reads TGTGCCAGCACTCCACTCACAGGGAGCTCCTACGAGCAGTACTTC.